This T cell receptor beta chain is drawn from a study of T cells expressing NK-cell markers. Overall study: Just one sequenced donor of eight was HCMV-seronegative, while seven were seropositive. Study-wide results and limits: About 1.0-8% of CD8+ T cells in more than 5 donors belonged to dominant NKG2C+ clonotypes. Leadership of the CD3+CD56-NKG2C+ fraction also belonged to these clonotypes in a handful of donors.

Making the TCR beta cDNA relied on 5'RACE template switching with UMIs. TCRdb reprocessed the 5' RACE reads and reports one entry per CDR3 protein, with no DNA. There are about 460,000 distinct CDR3 sequences in the sample, with about 1.5% held by the top ten. About this clonotype itself: Its target is not known.

Germline loops: CDR1 SGHAT, CDR2 FQNNGV. The CDR3 is 16 residues long. The clonotype originates from a woman between 50 and 59 years old in good health. Source material: blood T cells: a sorted CD56 or NKG2C T cell subset, CD4+ or CD8+ T cells, or bulk PBMC T cells (not recorded which). V usage is TRBV11-2 and J usage is TRBJ2-6; the D call of TRBD1 rests on TCRdb alone, since no DNA is present to check it. CDR3: CASSLRRGTGANVLTF.